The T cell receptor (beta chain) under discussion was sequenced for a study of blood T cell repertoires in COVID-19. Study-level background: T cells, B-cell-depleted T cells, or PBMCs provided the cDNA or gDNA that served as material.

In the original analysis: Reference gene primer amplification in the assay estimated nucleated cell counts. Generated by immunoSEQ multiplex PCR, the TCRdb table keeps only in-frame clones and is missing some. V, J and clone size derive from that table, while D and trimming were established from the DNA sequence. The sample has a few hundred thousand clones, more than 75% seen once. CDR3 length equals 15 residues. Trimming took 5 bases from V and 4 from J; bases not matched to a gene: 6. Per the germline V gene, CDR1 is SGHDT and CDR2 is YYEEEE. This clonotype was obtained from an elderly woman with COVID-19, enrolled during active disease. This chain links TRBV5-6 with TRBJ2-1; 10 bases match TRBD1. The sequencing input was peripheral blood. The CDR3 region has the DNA TGTGCCAGCAGTCCGGACAGGGGGATTTACAATGAGCAGTTCTTC. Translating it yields CASSPDRGIYNEQFF. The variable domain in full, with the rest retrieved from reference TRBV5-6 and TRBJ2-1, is DAGVTQSPTHLIKTRGQQVTLRCSPKSGHDTVSWYQQALGQGPQFIFQYYEEEERQRGNFPDRFSGHQFPNYSSELNVNALLLGDSALYLCASSPDRGIYNEQFFGPGTRLTVL.